Shown below are 14 T cell receptor beta chains from a single sample sequenced in a study of cytomegalovirus exposure and HLA in healthy donors. It was with 60 Vbeta and 13 Jbeta primers that the PCR ran. Method: immunoSEQ multiplex PCR; TCRdb's copy keeps in-frame clones and lacks some. The sample has approximately 110,000 clones, roughly 77% seen once. Material for sequencing was PBMCs. The receptors shown here come from a woman in her twenties or thirties in good health and CMV-seronegative.

CDR3 nucleotides: TGTGCCAGCAGTTTCGGGACAATCACAGATACGCAGTATTTT. Amino acids: CASSFGTITDTQYF. This chain uses TRBV27 with TRBJ2-3; tentative D call: TRBD1 (6 bases). Germline V gives CDR1 MNHEY, CDR2 SMNVEV (reference sequence). The ends were cut back, 3 bases at V and 2 bases at J, with 9 bases in the middle. The CDR3 has 14 residues.

The J gene is TRBJ1-1, the V gene TRBV29-1, with a tentative D call TRBD1 (6 bases). The ends were cut back, 4 bases at V and 1 base at J, with 10 bases in the middle. CDR3 size: 13 residues. Germline-derived CDR1 and CDR2 are SQVTM and ANQGSEA. The DNA of the CDR3 is TGCAGCGTTGTAGGGACACCGAACACTGAAGCTTTCTTT. Its protein is CSVVGTPNTEAFF.

This clone has only one observation. The chain uses TRBV19 and TRBJ2-1; 10 positions match TRBD2. The CDR3 extends over 15 amino acids. The germline gives CDR1 LNHDA, CDR2 SQIVND (reference sequence). Trimming took 3 bases from V and 8 from J; bases not matched to a gene: 7. This CDR3 is CASSITWGTSDEQFF. CDR3 nucleotides: TGTGCCAGTAGTATCACGTGGGGGACTAGCGATGAGCAGTTCTTC.

The CDR3 DNA is TGTGCCACCAGCAGAGATGGGGCGATGGAGCAATACGAGCAGTACTTC. Its translation: CATSRDGAMEQYEQYF. The rearrangement uses TRBV15 and TRBJ2-7; TRBD1 might be the D (5 bases). Germline V gives CDR1 LNHNV, CDR2 YYDKDF (reference sequence). CDR3 length: 16 amino acids. The V end was cut by 0 bases, the J end by 4 bases, with 16 bases between.

V is TRBV15 and J is TRBJ1-6; D is perhaps TRBD1 (5 bases). Germline CDR1 and CDR2: LNHNV and YYDKDF (reference sequence). The CDR3 has 16 amino acids. Trimming pared 0 bases from V and 9 bases from J, leaving 15 bases between. CDR3 nucleotides: TGTGCCACCAGCAGAGACGGACACGGTGGGGTTTCACCCCTCCACTTT. Amino acids: CATSRDGHGGVSPLHF.

This chain joins TRBV7-3 and TRBJ2-1; a weak D match, TRBD2 (7 bases). This CDR3 spans 17 amino acids. V shed 1 base and J shed 0 bases, with 13 bases lying between them. Germline V CDR1 and CDR2: SGHTA, FQGTGA. DNA for the CDR3: TGTGCCAGCAGCTTAATGTATCGGGGGGCCTCCTACAATGAGCAGTTCTTC. This gives the protein CASSLMYRGASYNEQFF.

The chain links TRBV7-2 to TRBJ1-3; the match to TRBD1 covers 12 bases. The CDR3 has 17 amino acids. CDR1 is SGHTA and CDR2 is FQGNSA in the germline V gene. With 1 base clipped from V and 3 bases from J, the junction kept 4 bases outside the gene matches. Written as DNA, the CDR3 is TGTGCCAGCAGCTTAGTGGGGACAGGGGGCAGTGGAAACACCATATATTTT. Protein sequence: CASSLVGTGGSGNTIYF.

CDR3 nucleotide sequence: TGCGCCAGCAGCCAAGAAGACAGCTACAATCAGCCCCAGCATTTT. Its protein product is CASSQEDSYNQPQHF. The chain joins TRBV4-1 to TRBJ1-5; D possibly corresponds to TRBD1 (5 bases). Germline CDR1 reads MGHRA; CDR2 reads YSYEKL. Trimming took off 0 bases at V and 3 bases at J, with 9 bases between the two ends. The CDR3 has 15 amino acids.

This clone was counted only a few times. The V and J genes are TRBV6-1 and TRBJ1-5, with 9 bases that match TRBD1. Per germline, CDR1 MNHNS and CDR2 SASEGT. The CDR3 has 15 residues. J gave up 3 bases and V 4 bases, and 4 bases lay outside the gene matches. CDR3 nucleotides: TGTGCCAGCAGTGGTGGGACAGGGACCAATCAGCCCCAGCATTTT. Translation: CASSGGTGTNQPQHF.

The chain recombines TRBV15 with TRBJ2-3, with D hard to call. V was cut by 0 bases and J by 1 base, with 5 bases left in between. The germline gives CDR1 LNHNV, CDR2 YYDKDF (reference sequence). The CDR3 covers 14 residues. CDR3 coding DNA: TGTGCCACCAGCAGAGAAATAGGCACAGATACGCAGTATTTT. Translation gives CATSREIGTDTQYF.

This chain links TRBV2 with TRBJ1-6; D ambiguous. The length of the CDR3 is 12 residues. V was shortened by 2 bases and J by 10 bases, with 6 bases between the two germline ends. Germline CDR1 and CDR2: SNHLY and FYNNEI. CDR3: CASSESGSPLHF. The DNA for the CDR3 is TGTGCCAGCAGTGAATCGGGGTCACCCCTCCACTTT.

This clone was found once. The chain has TRBV6-1 and TRBJ1-2; possibly TRBD1 for D (6 bases). The germline V gene has CDR1 MNHNS and CDR2 SASEGT. Trimming stripped 6 bases from V and 5 bases from J, with 19 bases between. The CDR3 spans 15 residues. CDR3 bases: TGTGCCAGCAGGCCCGAGGGGGGGCGCGATTATGGCTACACCTTC. This encodes CASRPEGGRDYGYTF.

This clone was seen only a few times. Other nucleotide sequences from this sample produce the same CDR3. The rearrangement joins TRBV30 to TRBJ1-5, with TRBD1 matching 7 bases. Per the germline V gene, CDR1 is GTSNPN and CDR2 is SVGIG (reference sequence). The length of the CDR3 is 13 residues. V dropped 1 base and J dropped 5; count of bases not matched to a gene: 2. CDR3 amino acids: CAWSAGGYQPQHF. DNA of the CDR3: TGTGCCTGGAGTGCAGGGGGGTATCAGCCCCAGCATTTT.

This chain links TRBV19 with TRBJ1-5; 9 positions match TRBD1. After removal of 5 bases from V and 5 bases from J, the junction contained 7 bases not matched to a gene. Germline CDR1 and CDR2: LNHDA and SQIVND (reference sequence). This CDR3 contains 15 residues. Written as DNA, the CDR3 is TGTGCCAGTAGTTTTCGGGACAGGGTAGATCAGCCCCAGCATTTT. Its translation: CASSFRDRVDQPQHF.